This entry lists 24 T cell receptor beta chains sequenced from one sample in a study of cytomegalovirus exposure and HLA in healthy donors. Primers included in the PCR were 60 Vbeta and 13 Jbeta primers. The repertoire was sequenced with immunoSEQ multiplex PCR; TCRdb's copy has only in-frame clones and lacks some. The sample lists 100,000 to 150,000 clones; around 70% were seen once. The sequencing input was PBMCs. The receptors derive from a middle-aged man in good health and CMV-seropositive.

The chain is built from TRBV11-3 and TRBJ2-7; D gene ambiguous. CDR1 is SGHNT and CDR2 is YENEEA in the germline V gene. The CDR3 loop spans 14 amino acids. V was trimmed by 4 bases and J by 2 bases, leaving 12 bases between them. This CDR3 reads CASSSRFTPYEQYF. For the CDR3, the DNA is TGTGCCAGCAGCTCCAGATTCACCCCCTACGAGCAGTACTTC.

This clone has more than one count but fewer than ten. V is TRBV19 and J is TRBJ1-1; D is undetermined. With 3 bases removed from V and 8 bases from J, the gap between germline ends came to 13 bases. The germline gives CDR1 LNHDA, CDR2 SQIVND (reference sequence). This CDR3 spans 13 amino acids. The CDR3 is CASSMMAFREAFF. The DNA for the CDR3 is TGTGCCAGTAGTATGATGGCCTTCCGAGAAGCTTTCTTT.

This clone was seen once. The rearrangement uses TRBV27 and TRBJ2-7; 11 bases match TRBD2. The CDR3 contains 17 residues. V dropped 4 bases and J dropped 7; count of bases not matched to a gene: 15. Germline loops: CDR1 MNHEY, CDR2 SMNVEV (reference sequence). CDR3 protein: CASSSRGLAALLEEQYF. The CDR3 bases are TGTGCCAGCAGTTCGAGGGGACTAGCGGCCTTACTAGAAGAGCAGTACTTC.

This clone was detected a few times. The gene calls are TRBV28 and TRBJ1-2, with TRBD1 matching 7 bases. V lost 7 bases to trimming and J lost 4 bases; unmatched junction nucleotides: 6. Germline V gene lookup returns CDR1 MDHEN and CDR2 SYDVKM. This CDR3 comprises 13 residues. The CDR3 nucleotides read TGTGCCAGCAATCCGACAGGGTCCTATGGCTACACCTTC. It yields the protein CASNPTGSYGYTF.

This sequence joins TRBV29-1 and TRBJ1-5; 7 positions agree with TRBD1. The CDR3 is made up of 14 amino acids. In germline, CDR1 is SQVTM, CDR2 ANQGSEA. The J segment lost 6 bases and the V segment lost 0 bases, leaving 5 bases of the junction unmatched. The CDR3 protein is CSVEDLQGTQPQHF. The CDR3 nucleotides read TGCAGCGTTGAAGACCTACAGGGGACTCAGCCCCAGCATTTT.

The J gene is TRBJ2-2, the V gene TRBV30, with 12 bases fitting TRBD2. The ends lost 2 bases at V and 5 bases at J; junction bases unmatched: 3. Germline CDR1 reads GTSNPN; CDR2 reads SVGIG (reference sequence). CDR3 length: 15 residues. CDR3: CAWSRLAGVTGELFF. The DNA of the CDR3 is TGTGCCTGGAGTCGACTAGCGGGGGTTACCGGGGAGCTGTTTTTT.

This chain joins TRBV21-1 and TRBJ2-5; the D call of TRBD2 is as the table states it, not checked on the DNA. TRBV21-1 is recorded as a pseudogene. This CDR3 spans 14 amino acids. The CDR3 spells CASSKGLHQETQYF. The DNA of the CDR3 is TGTGCCAGCAGCAAGGGACTACACCAAGAGACCCAGTACTTC.

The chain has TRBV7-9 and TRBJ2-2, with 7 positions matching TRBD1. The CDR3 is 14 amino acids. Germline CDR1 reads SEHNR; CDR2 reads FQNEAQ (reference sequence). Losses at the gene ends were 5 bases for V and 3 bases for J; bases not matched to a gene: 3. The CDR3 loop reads CASSITGDTGELFF. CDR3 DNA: TGTGCCAGCAGCATCACAGGGGACACCGGGGAGCTGTTTTTT.

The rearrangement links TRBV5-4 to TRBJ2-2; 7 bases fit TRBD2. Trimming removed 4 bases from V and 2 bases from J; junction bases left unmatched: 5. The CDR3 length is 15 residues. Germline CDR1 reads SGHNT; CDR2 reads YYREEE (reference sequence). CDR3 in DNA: TGTGCCAGCAGCCGTAGCGGGTTTAACACCGGGGAGCTGTTTTTT. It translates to CASSRSGFNTGELFF.

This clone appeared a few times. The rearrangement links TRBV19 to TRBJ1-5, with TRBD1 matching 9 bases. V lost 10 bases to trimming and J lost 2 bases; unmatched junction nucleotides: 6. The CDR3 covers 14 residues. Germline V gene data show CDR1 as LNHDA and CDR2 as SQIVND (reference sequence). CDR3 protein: CATRQGGGNQPQHF. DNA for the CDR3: TGTGCCACCAGACAGGGGGGAGGCAATCAGCCCCAGCATTTT.

Here the CDR3 reads CASSLGRSGSRETQYF. The CDR3 region has the DNA TGTGCCAGCAGCTTGGGGCGAAGCGGTTCGCGAGAGACCCAGTACTTC. V is TRBV5-4 and J is TRBJ2-5; D perhaps matches TRBD2 (5 bases). The CDR3 extends over 16 amino acids. V lost 0 bases and J 4 bases, leaving 16 bases between the germline ends. CDR1 and CDR2 from the germline V gene are SGHNT and YYREEE (reference sequence). The full variable domain, completed using reference TRBV5-4 and TRBJ2-5, is ETGVTQSPTHLIKTRGQQVTLRCSSQSGHNTVSWYQQALGQGPQFIFQYYREEENGRGNFPPRFSGLQFPNYSSELNVNALELDDSALYLCASSLGRSGSRETQYFGPGTRLLVL.

The CDR3 DNA reads TGTGCCAGCAGTATGGGAGGGGGTCAGCCCCAGCATTTT. It specifies CASSMGGGQPQHF. The V gene is TRBV25-1, the J gene TRBJ1-5; possible D gene TRBD1, 6 bases. This CDR3 contains 13 residues. The V gene's germline CDR1 is MGHDK and CDR2 SYGVNS. V was trimmed by 5 bases and J by 6 bases, leaving 11 bases between them.

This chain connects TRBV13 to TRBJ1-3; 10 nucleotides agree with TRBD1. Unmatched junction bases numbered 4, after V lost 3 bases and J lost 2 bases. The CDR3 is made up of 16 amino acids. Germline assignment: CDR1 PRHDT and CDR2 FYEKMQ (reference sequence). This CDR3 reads CASSLAGQGAGNTIYF. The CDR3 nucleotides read TGTGCCAGCAGCTTGGCTGGACAGGGGGCTGGAAACACCATATATTTT.

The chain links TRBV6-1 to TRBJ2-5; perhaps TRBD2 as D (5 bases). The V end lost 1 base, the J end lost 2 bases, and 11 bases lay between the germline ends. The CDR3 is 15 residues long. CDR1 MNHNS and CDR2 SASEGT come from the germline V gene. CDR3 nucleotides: TGTGCCAGCAGTGAAGGAAATAGCGTTCAAGAGACCCAGTACTTC. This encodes CASSEGNSVQETQYF.

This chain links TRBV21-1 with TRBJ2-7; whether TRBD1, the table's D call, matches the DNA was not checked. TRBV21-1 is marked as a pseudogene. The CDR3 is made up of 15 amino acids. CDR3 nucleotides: TGTGCCAGCAGCAGATCCCGGGACAGGGTCTACGAGCAGTACTTC. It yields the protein CASSRSRDRVYEQYF.

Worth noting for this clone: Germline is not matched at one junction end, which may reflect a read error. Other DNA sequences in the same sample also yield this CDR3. The CDR3 region is CASSPVGGQPHTGELFF. In DNA, the CDR3 is TGTGCCAGCAGCCCGGTGGGGGGACAGCCTCACACCGGAGAGCTGTTTTTT. The gene calls are TRBV5-4 and TRBJ2-2, with a possible D match to TRBD1 (7 bases). Germline CDR1 is SGHNT and CDR2 is YYREEE (reference sequence). This CDR3 has 17 amino acids.

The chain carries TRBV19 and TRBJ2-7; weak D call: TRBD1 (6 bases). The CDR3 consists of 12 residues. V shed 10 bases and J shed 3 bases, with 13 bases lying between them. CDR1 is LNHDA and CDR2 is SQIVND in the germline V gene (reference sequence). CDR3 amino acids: CATGDTIYEQYF. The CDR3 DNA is TGTGCCACTGGGGACACTATCTACGAGCAGTACTTC.

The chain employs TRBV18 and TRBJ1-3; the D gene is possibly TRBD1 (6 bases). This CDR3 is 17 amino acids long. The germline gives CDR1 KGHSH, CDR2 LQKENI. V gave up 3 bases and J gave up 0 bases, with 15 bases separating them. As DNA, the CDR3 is TGTGCCAGCTCACCCTTGGACAGTAGCCGCTCTGGAAACACCATATATTTT. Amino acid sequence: CASSPLDSSRSGNTIYF. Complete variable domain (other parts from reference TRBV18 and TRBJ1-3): NAGVMQNPRHLVRRRGQEARLRCSPMKGHSHVYWYRQLPEEGLKFMVYLQKENIIDESGMPKERFSAEFPKEGPSILRIQQVVRGDSAAYFCASSPLDSSRSGNTIYFGEGSWLTVV.

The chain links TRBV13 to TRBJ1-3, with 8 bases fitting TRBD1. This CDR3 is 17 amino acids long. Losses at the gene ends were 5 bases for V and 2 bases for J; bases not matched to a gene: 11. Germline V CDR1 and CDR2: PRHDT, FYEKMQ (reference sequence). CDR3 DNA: TGTGCCAGCAGCCCCCCGACAGGGGATCTGGCTGGAAACACCATATATTTT. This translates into CASSPPTGDLAGNTIYF.

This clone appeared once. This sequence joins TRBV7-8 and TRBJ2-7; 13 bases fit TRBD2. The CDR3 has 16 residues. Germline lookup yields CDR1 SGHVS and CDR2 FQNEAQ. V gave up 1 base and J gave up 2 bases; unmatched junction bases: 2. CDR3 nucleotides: TGTGCCAGCAGCTTAGGGACTAGCGGGGGAGCCTACGAGCAGTACTTC. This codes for CASSLGTSGGAYEQYF. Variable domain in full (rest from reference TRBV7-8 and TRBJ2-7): GAGVSQSPRYKVAKRGQDVALRCDPISGHVSLFWYQQALGQGPEFLTYFQNEAQLDKSGLPSDRFFAERPEGSVSTLKIQRTQQEDSAVYLCASSLGTSGGAYEQYFGPGTRLTVT.

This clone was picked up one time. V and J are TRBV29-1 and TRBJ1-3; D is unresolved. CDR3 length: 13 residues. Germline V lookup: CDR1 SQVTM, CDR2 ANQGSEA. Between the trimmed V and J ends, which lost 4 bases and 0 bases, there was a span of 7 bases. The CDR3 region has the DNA TGCAGCGTTGTAACTAACTCTGGAAACACCATATATTTT. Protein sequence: CSVVTNSGNTIYF.

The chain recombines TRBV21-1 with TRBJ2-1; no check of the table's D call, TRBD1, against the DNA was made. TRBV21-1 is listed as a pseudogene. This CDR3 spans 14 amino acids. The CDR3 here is CASSQGSTYNEQFF. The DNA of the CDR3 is TGTGCCAGCAGTCAGGGGAGTACCTACAATGAGCAGTTCTTC.

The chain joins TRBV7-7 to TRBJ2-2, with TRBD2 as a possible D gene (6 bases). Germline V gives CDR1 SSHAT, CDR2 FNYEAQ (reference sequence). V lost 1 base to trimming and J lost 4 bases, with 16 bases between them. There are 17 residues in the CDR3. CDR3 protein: CASSLGRDRRGTGELFF. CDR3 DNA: TGTGCCAGCAGCTTAGGGCGGGACCGTAGGGGCACCGGGGAGCTGTTTTTT.

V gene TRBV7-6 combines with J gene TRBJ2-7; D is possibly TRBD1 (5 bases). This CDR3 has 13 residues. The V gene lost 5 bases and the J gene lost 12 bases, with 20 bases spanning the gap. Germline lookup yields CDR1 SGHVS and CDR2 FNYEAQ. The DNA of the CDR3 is TGTGCCAGCAGCAGTGGGGCAGGGCAAAAGTGGTACTTC. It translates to CASSSGAGQKWYF. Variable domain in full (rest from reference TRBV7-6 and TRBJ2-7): GAGVSQSPRYKVTKRGQDVALRCDPISGHVSLYWYRQALGQGPEFLTYFNYEAQQDKSGLPNDRFSAERPEGSISTLTIQRTEQRDSAMYRCASSSGAGQKWYFGPGTRLTVT.